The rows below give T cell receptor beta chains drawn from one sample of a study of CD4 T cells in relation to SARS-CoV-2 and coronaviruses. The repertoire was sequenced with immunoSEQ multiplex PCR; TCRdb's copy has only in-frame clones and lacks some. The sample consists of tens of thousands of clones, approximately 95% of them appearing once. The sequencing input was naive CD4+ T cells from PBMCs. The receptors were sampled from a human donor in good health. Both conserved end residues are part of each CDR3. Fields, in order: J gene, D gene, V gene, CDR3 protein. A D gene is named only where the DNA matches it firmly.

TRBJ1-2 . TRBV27 CASSLRGDGYTF
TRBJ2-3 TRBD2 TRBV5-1 CASSLGAGGGTDTQYF
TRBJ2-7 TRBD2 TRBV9 CASSVDTSGGFGDDEQYF
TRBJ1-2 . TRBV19 CASSISGALSYGYTF
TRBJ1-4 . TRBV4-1 CASSQLRVLTNEKLFF
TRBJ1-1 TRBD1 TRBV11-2 CASSATRGGSTGANTEAFF
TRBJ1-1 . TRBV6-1 CASSPGNLGTEAFF
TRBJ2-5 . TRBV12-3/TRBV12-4 CASSLDRKETQYF
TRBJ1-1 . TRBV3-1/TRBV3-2 CASSRGGTEAFF
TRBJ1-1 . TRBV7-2 CASSLGTDYTEAFF
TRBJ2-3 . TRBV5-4 CASSPRTDTQYF
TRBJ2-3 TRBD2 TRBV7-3 CASSPSGRGTHTQYF
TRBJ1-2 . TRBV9 CASSVVGGYGYTF
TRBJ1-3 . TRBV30 CAWSVRGTNGNTIYF
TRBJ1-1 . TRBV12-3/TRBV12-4 CASSANTEAFF
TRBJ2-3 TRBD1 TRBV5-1 CASSFGQVVTDTQYF
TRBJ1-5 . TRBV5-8 CASSYSSNQPQHF
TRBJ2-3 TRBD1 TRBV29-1 CSVWTGVTDTQYF
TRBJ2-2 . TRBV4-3 CASSQVNGPNTGELFF
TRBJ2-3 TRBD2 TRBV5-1 CASSLGSGGARIPDTQYF
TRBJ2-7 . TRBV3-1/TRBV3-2 CASSQVVGYEQYF
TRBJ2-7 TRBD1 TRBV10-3 CAISGWQGAGEQYF
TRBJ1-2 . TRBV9 CASSVAGTNYGYTF
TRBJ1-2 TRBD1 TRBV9 CASSRGQGNYGYTF
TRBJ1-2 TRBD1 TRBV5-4 CASSRTGADGYTF
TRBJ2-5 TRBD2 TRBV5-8 CASSLGLAGGAGETQYF
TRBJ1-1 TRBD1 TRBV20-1 CSASEAGQFTEAFF
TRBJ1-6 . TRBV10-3 CAIAGSYNSPLHF
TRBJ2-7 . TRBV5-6 CASSRRAFSYEQYF
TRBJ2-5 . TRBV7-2 CASSYPGQKYQETQYF
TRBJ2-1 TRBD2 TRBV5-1 CASSLLAGANEQFF
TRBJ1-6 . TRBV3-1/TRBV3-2 CASSQAQTVEASPLHF
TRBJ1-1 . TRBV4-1 CASSQEIPRGTEAFF
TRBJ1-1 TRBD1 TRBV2 CASRQQGETEAFF
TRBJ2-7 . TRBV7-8 CASSLAQYEQYF
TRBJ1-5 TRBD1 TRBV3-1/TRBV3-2 CASSRPPDRGRGSLPSNQPQHF
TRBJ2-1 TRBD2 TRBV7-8 CASSLASSGVYEQFF
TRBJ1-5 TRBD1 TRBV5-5 CASSRTGGHNQPQHF
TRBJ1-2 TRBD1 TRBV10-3 CAISEPTGVYGYTF
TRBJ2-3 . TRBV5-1 CASRHTATDTQYF
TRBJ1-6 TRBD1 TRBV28 CATGGGNSPLHF
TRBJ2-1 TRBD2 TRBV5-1 CASSLGGGALSYNEQFF
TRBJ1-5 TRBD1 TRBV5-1 CASSPGTGDQPQHF
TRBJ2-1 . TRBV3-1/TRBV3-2 CASSQEVARGLFF
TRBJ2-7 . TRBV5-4 CASSLVGYEQYF
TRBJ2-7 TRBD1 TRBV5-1 CASSSLVGTGTEQYF
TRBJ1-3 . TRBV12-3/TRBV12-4 CASSTYNTIYF
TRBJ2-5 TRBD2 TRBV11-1 CASSPGLAKETQYF
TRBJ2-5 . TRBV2 CASSDRGETQYF
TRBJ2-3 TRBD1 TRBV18 CASSQGQVGTDTQYF
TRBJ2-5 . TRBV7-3 CASSLQATETQYF
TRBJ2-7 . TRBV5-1 CASSSEGQLSSYEQYF
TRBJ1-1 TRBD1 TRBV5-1 CASSFQGAGNTEAFF